This T cell receptor (beta chain) originates from a study of cytomegalovirus exposure and HLA in healthy donors. This clone was seen a single time. The antigen is not known. Primers included in the PCR were 60 Vbeta and 13 Jbeta primers. Assay: immunoSEQ multiplex PCR; the TCRdb copy retains only in-frame clones and omits some. The sample has approximately 120,000 clones; just under 70% are singletons. Broader study findings: Among the most significant clusters, several appeared linked to common viral pathogens in a later analysis. Analysis was carried out at a later point, and it linked a missense DCLRE1C variant to TCR beta V- and J-gene trimming. For most TCR beta V segments, an earlier analysis put the productive rate at about 90% or about 30% of the time. It was confirmed in vitro that three of the CMV-associated chains were specific for CMV antigens.

Germline CDR1 is SGHRS and CDR2 is YFSETQ. V lost 7 bases, J lost 5 bases, and 21 bases lay in between. The CDR3 consists of 15 residues. Sequencing was done on a sample of PBMCs. The chain uses TRBV5-1 and TRBJ2-5; TRBD2 is a possible D gene (6 bases). The sequence came from an older woman in good health and CMV-seropositive. The CDR3 loop reads CASGGFELAGETQYF. The CDR3 DNA reads as TGCGCCAGCGGGGGGTTCGAGCTCGCAGGGGAGACCCAGTACTTC.